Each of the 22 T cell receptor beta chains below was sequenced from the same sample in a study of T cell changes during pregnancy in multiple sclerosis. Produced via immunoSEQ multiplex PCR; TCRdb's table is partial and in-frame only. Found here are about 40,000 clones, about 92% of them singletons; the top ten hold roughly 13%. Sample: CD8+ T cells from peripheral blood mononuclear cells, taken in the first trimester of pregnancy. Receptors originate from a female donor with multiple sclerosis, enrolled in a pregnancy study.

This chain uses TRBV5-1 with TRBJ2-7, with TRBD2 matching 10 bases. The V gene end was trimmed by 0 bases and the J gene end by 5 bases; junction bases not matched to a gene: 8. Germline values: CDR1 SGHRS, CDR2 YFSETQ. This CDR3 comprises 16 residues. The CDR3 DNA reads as TGCGCCAGCAGCTTGGCCACCACTAGCGGGGTGAACGAGCAGTACTTC. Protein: CASSLATTSGVNEQYF.

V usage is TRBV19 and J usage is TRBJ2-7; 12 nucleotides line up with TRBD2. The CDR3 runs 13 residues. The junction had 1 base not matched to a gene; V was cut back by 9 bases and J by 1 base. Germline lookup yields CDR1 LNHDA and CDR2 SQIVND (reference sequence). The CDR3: CASGLAGSYEQYF. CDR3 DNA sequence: TGTGCCAGCGGACTAGCGGGGTCCTACGAGCAGTACTTC.

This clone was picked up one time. CDR3 amino acids: CASSLYYEQYF. Written as DNA, the CDR3 is TGTGCCAGCAGCTTGTACTACGAGCAGTACTTC. The chain uses TRBV5-5 and TRBJ2-7; D unresolved. The V end was cut by 1 base, the J end by 3 bases, with 2 bases between. This CDR3 comprises 11 residues. Per germline, CDR1 SGHKS and CDR2 YYEKEE (reference sequence).

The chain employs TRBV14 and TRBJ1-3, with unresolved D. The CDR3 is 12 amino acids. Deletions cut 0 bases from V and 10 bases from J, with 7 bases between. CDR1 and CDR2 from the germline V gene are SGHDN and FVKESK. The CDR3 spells CASSQEPGTIYF. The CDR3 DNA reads TGTGCCAGCAGCCAAGAGCCGGGTACCATATATTTT.

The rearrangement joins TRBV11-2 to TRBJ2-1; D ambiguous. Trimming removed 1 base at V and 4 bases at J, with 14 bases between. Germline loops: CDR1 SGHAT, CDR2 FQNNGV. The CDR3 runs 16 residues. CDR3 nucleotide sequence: TGTGCCAGCAGCTTAGGACCCAACCCGGGTTACAATGAGCAGTTCTTC. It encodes CASSLGPNPGYNEQFF.

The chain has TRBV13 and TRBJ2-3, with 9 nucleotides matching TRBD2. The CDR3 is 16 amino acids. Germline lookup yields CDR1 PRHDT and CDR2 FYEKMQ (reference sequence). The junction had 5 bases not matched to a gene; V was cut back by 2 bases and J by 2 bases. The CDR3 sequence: CASSLPSSGDTDTQYF. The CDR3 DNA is TGTGCCAGCAGCTTACCCTCTAGCGGGGACACAGATACGCAGTATTTT.

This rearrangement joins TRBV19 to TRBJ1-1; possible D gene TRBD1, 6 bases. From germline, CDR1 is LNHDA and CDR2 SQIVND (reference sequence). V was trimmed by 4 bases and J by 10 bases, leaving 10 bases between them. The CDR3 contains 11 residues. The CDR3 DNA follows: TGTGCCAGTAGTACCGGGACACTAGCTTTCTTT. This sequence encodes CASSTGTLAFF.

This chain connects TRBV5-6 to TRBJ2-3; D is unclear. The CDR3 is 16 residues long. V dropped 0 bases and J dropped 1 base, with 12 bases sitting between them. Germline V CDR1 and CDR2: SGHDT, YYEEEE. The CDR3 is CASSLEERLRTDTQYF. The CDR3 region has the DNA TGTGCCAGCAGCTTGGAAGAGCGCCTACGCACAGATACGCAGTATTTT.

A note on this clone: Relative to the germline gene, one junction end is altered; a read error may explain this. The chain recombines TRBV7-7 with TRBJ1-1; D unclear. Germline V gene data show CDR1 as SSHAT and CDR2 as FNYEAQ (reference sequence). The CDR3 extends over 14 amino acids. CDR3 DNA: TGTGCTAGCAGCTTAGCGCGCGCGAACACTGAAGCTTTCTTT. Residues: CASSLARANTEAFF. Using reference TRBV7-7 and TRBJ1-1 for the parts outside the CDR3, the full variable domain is GAGVSQSPRYKVTKRGQDVTLRCDPISSHATLYWYQQALGQGPEFLTYFNYEAQPDKSGLPSDRFSAERPEGSISTLTIQRTEQRDSAMYRCASSLARANTEAFFGQGTRLTVV.

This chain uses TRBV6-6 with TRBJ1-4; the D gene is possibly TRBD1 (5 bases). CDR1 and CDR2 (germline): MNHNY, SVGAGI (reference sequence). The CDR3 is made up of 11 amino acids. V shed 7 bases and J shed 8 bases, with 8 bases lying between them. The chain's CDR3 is CASTAGEKLFF. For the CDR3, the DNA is TGTGCCAGCACGGCAGGGGAAAAACTGTTTTTT.

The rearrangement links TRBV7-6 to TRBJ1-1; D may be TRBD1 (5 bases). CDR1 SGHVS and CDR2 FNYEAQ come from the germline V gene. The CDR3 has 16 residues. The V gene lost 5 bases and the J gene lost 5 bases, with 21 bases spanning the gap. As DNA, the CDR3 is TGTGCCAGCAGCCCTAGGGGCGTGGGATACGGGACTGAAGCTTTCTTT. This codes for CASSPRGVGYGTEAFF.

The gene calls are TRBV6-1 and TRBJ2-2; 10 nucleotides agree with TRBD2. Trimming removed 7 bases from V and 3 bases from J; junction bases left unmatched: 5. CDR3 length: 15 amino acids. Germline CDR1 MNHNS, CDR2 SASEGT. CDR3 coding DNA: TGTGCCAGCAATCTAGCGGGGGCATACACCGGGGAGCTGTTTTTT. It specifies CASNLAGAYTGELFF.

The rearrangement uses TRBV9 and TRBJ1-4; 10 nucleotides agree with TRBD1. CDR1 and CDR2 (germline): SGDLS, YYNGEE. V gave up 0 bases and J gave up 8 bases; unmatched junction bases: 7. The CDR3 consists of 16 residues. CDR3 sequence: CASSVVGQGMGEKLFF. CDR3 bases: TGTGCCAGCAGCGTAGTGGGACAGGGGATGGGGGAAAAACTGTTTTTT. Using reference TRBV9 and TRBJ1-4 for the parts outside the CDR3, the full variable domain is DSGVTQTPKHLITATGQRVTLRCSPRSGDLSVYWYQQSLDQGLQFLIQYYNGEERAKGNILERFSAQQFPDLHSELNLSSLELGDSALYFCASSVVGQGMGEKLFFGSGTQLSVL.

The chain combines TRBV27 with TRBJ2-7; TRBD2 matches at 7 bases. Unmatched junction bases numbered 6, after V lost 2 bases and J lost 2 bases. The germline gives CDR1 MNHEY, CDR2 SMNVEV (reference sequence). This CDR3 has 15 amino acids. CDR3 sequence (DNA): TGTGCCAGCAGTTTAGGAGCGGGGAGGCCCTACGAGCAGTACTTC. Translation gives CASSLGAGRPYEQYF.

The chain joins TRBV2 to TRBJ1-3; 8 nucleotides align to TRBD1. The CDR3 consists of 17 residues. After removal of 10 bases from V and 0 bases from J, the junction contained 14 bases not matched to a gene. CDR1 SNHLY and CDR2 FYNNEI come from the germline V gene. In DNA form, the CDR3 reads TGTGCCAACCTAGTCCCGGGACAGGATTCCTCTGGAAACACCATATATTTT. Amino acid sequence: CANLVPGQDSSGNTIYF.

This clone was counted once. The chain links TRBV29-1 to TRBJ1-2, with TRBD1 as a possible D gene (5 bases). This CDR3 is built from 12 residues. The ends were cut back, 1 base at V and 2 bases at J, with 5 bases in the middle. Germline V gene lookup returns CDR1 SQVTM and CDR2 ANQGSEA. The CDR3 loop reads CSVEGTNYGYTF. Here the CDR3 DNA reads TGCAGCGTTGAAGGGACAAACTATGGCTACACCTTC.

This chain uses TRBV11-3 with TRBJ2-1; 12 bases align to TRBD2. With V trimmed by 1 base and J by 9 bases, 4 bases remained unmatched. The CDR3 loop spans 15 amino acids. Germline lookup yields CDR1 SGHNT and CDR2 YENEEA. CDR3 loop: CASSLASGGAPEQFF. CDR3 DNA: TGTGCCAGCAGCTTAGCTAGCGGGGGGGCCCCTGAGCAGTTCTTC.

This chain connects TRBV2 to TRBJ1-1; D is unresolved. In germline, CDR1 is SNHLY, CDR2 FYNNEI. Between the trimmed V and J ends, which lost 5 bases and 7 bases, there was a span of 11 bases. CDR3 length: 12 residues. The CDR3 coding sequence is TGTGCCAGCAGTTACGGAGGCCTTGAAGCTTTCTTT. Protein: CASSYGGLEAFF.

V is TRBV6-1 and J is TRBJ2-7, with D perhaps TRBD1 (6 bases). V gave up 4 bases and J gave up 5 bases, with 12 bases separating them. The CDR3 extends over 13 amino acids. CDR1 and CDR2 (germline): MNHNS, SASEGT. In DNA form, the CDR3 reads TGTGCCAGCAGTGGATTGGCAGGGGACGAGCAGTACTTC. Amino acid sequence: CASSGLAGDEQYF.

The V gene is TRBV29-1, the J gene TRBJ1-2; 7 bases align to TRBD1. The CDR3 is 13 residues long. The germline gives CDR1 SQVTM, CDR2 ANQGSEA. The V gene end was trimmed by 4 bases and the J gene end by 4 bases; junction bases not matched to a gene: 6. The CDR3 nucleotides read TGCAGCGTTGCAAAGGACAGGAGCTATGGCTACACCTTC. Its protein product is CSVAKDRSYGYTF.

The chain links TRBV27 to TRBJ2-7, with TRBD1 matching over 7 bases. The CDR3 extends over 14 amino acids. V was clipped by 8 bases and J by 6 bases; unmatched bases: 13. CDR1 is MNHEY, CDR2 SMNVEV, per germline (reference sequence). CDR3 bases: TGTGCCAGCTGGACCGACAGGGAACTGGGCGAGCAGTACTTC. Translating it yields CASWTDRELGEQYF.

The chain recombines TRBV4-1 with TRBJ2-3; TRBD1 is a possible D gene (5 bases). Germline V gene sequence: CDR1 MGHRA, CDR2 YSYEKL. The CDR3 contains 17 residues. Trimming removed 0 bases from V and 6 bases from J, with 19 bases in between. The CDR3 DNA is TGCGCCAGCAGCCAAGATAGGGGCGCCCTTATAATGGATACGCAGTATTTT. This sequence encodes CASSQDRGALIMDTQYF.